These 23 T cell receptor beta chains share one sample of origin, sequenced in a study of blood T cell repertoires in COVID-19. Sequenced by immunoSEQ multiplex PCR; TCRdb stores in-frame clones only, minus some. The data hold fewer than 200,000 clones, with about four fifths observed a single time. Sequenced material: peripheral blood. Every receptor here comes from a woman of 80 years or more with acute or convalescent COVID-19.

The V and J genes are TRBV19 and TRBJ1-2; D is unclear. Trimming removed 5 bases at V and 1 base at J, with 11 bases between. Germline V gives CDR1 LNHDA, CDR2 SQIVND (reference sequence). The CDR3 runs 14 residues. This CDR3 reads CASSPNQDNYGYTF. Written as DNA, the CDR3 is TGTGCCAGTAGTCCAAATCAGGATAACTATGGCTACACCTTC. Complete variable domain (other parts from reference TRBV19 and TRBJ1-2): DGGITQSPKYLFRKEGQNVTLSCEQNLNHDAMYWYRQDPGQGLRLIYYSQIVNDFQKGDIAEGYSVSREKKESFPLTVTSAQKNPTAFYLCASSPNQDNYGYTFGSGTRLTVV.

The V gene is TRBV7-8, the J gene TRBJ2-7; the D is unclear. The CDR3 length is 15 residues. The V gene's germline CDR1 is SGHVS and CDR2 FQNEAQ. Trimming took off 4 bases at V and 0 bases at J, with 13 bases between the two ends. CDR3 sequence (DNA): TGTGCCAGCAGCTCGAGGCGGCTAAGCTCCTACGAGCAGTACTTC. Translating gives CASSSRRLSSYEQYF.

The rearrangement uses TRBV19 and TRBJ1-4, with 9 bases that match TRBD1. V shed 3 bases and J 8 bases; nucleotides not matched to a gene: 10. Germline CDR1 is LNHDA and CDR2 is SQIVND (reference sequence). This CDR3 has 16 residues. CDR3 DNA sequence: TGTGCCAGTAGTATTCAGTCCGGGACAGGGTTAGAAAAACTGTTTTTT. It yields the protein CASSIQSGTGLEKLFF.

The table lists this clone with a few counts. The V and J genes are TRBV18 and TRBJ1-1; 7 bases agree with TRBD1. CDR1 is KGHSH, CDR2 LQKENI, per germline. CDR3 length equals 19 residues. Unmatched junction bases numbered 17, after V lost 0 bases and J lost 4 bases. CDR3 DNA: TGTGCCAGCTCACCACCGAAAGGGGATACAGGGGCTTTGGGCACTGAAGCTTTCTTT. Translating it yields CASSPPKGDTGALGTEAFF.

The V gene is TRBV7-2, the J gene TRBJ2-1; 7 positions match TRBD2. Germline CDR1 and CDR2: SGHTA and FQGNSA. J gave up 7 bases and V 8 bases, and 5 bases lay outside the gene matches. CDR3 length: 12 amino acids. CDR3 sequence: CASGRTRNEQFF. The CDR3 nucleotides read TGTGCCAGCGGTCGGACTAGGAATGAGCAGTTCTTC. Together with reference TRBV7-2 and TRBJ2-1, the CDR3 gives the full variable domain: GAGVSQSPSNKVTEKGKDVELRCDPISGHTALYWYRQSLGQGLEFLIYFQGNSAPDKSGLPSDRFSAERTGGSVSTLTIQRTQQEDSAVYLCASGRTRNEQFFGPGTRLTVL.

The chain couples TRBV6-4 to TRBJ2-1; maybe TRBD2 (5 bases). The germline V gene encodes CDR1 MRHNA and CDR2 SNTAGT. The germline V and J ends were trimmed by 2 bases and 0 bases, with 11 bases remaining between them. This CDR3 comprises 16 residues. In DNA form, the CDR3 reads TGTGCCAGCAGTGACAAGCCGGGAAGCTCCTACAATGAGCAGTTCTTC. Amino acid sequence: CASSDKPGSSYNEQFF.

This clone was observed a single time. This CDR3 is CASSWVRPGGPYEQYF. The CDR3 DNA reads TGTGCCAGCAGCTGGGTACGGCCAGGGGGTCCCTACGAGCAGTACTTC. This chain uses TRBV5-6 with TRBJ2-7, with TRBD1 identical over 7 bases. From germline, CDR1 is SGHDT and CDR2 YYEEEE. The ends lost 3 bases at V and 2 bases at J; junction bases unmatched: 11. The CDR3 sequence is 16 residues long.

The rearrangement links TRBV5-5 to TRBJ1-1, with D perhaps TRBD1 (6 bases). V dropped 0 bases and J dropped 4 bases, with 7 bases sitting between them. This CDR3 is built from 13 residues. The germline CDR1 and CDR2 sequences are SGHKS and YYEKEE (reference sequence). CDR3 nucleotide sequence: TGTGCCAGCAGCTTGGTCAGGGGCACTGAAGCTTTCTTT. Translated: CASSLVRGTEAFF.

J is TRBJ1-5 and V is TRBV5-8, with 9 positions matching TRBD1. The CDR3 sequence is 16 residues long. Germline CDR1 SGHTS, CDR2 YDEGEE. After removal of 2 bases from V and 5 bases from J, the junction contained 8 bases not matched to a gene. Written as DNA, the CDR3 is TGTGCCAGCAGCTTTACCGGGACAGGGATGGATCAGCCCCAGCATTTT. It specifies CASSFTGTGMDQPQHF. The whole variable domain, filled in from reference TRBV5-8 and TRBJ1-5, reads EAGVTQSPTHLIKTRGQQATLRCSPISGHTSVYWYQQALGLGLQFLLWYDEGEERNRGNFPPRFSGRQFPNYSSELNVNALELEDSALYLCASSFTGTGMDQPQHFGDGTRLSIL.

V usage is TRBV7-3 and J usage is TRBJ2-5; 8 bases line up with TRBD2. CDR1 is SGHTA and CDR2 is FQGTGA in the germline V gene. The V gene end was trimmed by 3 bases and the J gene end by 5 bases; junction bases not matched to a gene: 5. The CDR3 totals 14 residues. The CDR3 loop is CASSLSGSRETQYF. The CDR3 nucleotides read TGTGCCAGCAGCTTGAGCGGGAGTCGCGAGACCCAGTACTTC.

The chain carries TRBV7-8 and TRBJ2-2; TRBD1 aligns across 9 bases. The CDR3 is made up of 15 amino acids. CDR1 and CDR2 (germline): SGHVS, FQNEAQ. Trimming removed 1 base from V and 4 bases from J; junction bases left unmatched: 1. This CDR3 is CASSLDRGRTGELFF. The CDR3 coding sequence is TGTGCCAGCAGCTTAGACAGGGGGCGCACCGGGGAGCTGTTTTTT.

The chain joins TRBV5-1 to TRBJ1-1; D is perhaps TRBD1 (6 bases). Germline lookup yields CDR1 SGHRS and CDR2 YFSETQ. CDR3 length: 15 amino acids. Between the trimmed V and J ends, which lost 0 bases and 9 bases, there was a span of 18 bases. CDR3 sequence (DNA): TGCGCCAGCAGCTTGGATCCGGGGGGCGAAAGCCAAGCTTTCTTT. This gives the protein CASSLDPGGESQAFF.

The rearrangement uses TRBV7-9 and TRBJ1-5, with D maybe TRBD1 (6 bases). Germline V gene sequence: CDR1 SEHNR, CDR2 FQNEAQ (reference sequence). Trimming shortened V by 5 bases and J by 7 bases, and 15 bases separated the two germline ends. The CDR3 is made up of 14 amino acids. CDR3: CASSPRGGWQPQHF. CDR3 nucleotides: TGTGCCAGCAGCCCCCGGGGGGGCTGGCAGCCCCAGCATTTT. Based on the CDR3 plus reference TRBV7-9 and TRBJ1-5, the full variable domain is DTGVSQNPRHKITKRGQNVTFRCDPISEHNRLYWYRQTLGQGPEFLTYFQNEAQLEKSRLLSDRFSAERPKGSFSTLEIQRTEQGDSAMYLCASSPRGGWQPQHFGDGTRLSIL.

In this sample, this clone turned up a few times. This chain joins TRBV21-1 and TRBJ2-7; the DNA was not used to check the table's D call, TRBD2. TRBV21-1 is noted as a pseudogene. The length of the CDR3 is 17 residues. The CDR3: CASSKAKRWRVPYEQYF. For the CDR3, the DNA is TGTGCCAGCAGCAAAGCCAAACGATGGCGGGTCCCCTACGAGCAGTACTTC.

The chain couples TRBV9 to TRBJ2-5, with D possibly being TRBD2 (7 bases). CDR3 length: 14 residues. The V end lost 7 bases, the J end lost 3 bases, and 16 bases lay between the germline ends. Germline V gene lookup returns CDR1 SGDLS and CDR2 YYNGEE. In nucleotides, the CDR3 is TGTGCCAGCGGGAGGGGGGCCTCAAAAGAGACCCAGTACTTC. This gives the protein CASGRGASKETQYF. The entire variable domain, with the rest obtained from reference TRBV9 and TRBJ2-5, is as follows: DSGVTQTPKHLITATGQRVTLRCSPRSGDLSVYWYQQSLDQGLQFLIQYYNGEERAKGNILERFSAQQFPDLHSELNLSSLELGDSALYFCASGRGASKETQYFGPGTRLLVL.

The chain couples TRBV6-5 to TRBJ1-1, with D tentatively TRBD1 (5 bases). With 8 bases removed from V and 1 base from J, the gap between germline ends came to 8 bases. The germline gives CDR1 MNHEY, CDR2 SVGAGI. The CDR3 has 12 amino acids. In DNA form, the CDR3 reads TGTGCCAGCCGCAGGGAGAACACTGAAGCTTTCTTT. It encodes CASRRENTEAFF.

The V gene is TRBV7-2, the J gene TRBJ2-1; D not resolved. The CDR3 length is 11 residues. V was pared by 4 bases and J by 12 bases, with 10 bases between. CDR1 is SGHTA, CDR2 FQGNSA, per germline. CDR3 sequence reads: CASSSLLGQFF. CDR3 nucleotides: TGTGCCAGCAGCTCCCTGCTAGGGCAGTTCTTC.

The genes are TRBV11-2 and TRBJ1-1; D is perhaps TRBD1 (5 bases). In germline, CDR1 is SGHAT, CDR2 FQNNGV. The CDR3 is 13 amino acids. Trimming left V 8 bases short and J 3 bases short, with 13 bases between. CDR3 DNA sequence: TGTGCCAGCGCCCTGGGGCTGGACACTGAAGCTTTCTTT. Protein product: CASALGLDTEAFF. The full variable domain, rest sourced from reference TRBV11-2 and TRBJ1-1, is EAGVAQSPRYKIIEKRQSVAFWCNPISGHATLYWYQQILGQGPKLLIQFQNNGVVDDSQLPKDRFSAERLKGVDSTLKIQPAKLEDSAVYLCASALGLDTEAFFGQGTRLTVV.

V is TRBV27 and J is TRBJ2-1, with D tentatively TRBD1 (6 bases). This CDR3 has 11 amino acids. V was shortened by 6 bases and J by 15 bases, with 15 bases between the two germline ends. CDR1 is MNHEY, CDR2 SMNVEV, per germline (reference sequence). This chain's CDR3 is CASSQYGTWFF. CDR3 sequence (DNA): TGTGCCAGCAGCCAGTATGGGACATGGTTCTTC.

The J gene is TRBJ2-7, the V gene TRBV19; 11 positions agree with TRBD2. Germline CDR1 LNHDA, CDR2 SQIVND (reference sequence). The V and J ends lost 4 bases and 3 bases, in that order; junction bases with no gene match: 8. CDR3 length equals 16 residues. CDR3 in DNA: TGTGCCAGTAGTAGGCTAGCGGGAGGTTCCAACTACGAGCAGTACTTC. It translates to CASSRLAGGSNYEQYF.

The gene calls are TRBV12-5 and TRBJ2-5; D possibly corresponds to TRBD2 (6 bases). The CDR3 has 13 amino acids. The germline V gene encodes CDR1 LGHNT and CDR2 FRNRAP. Trimming removed 5 bases from V and 5 bases from J, with 12 bases in between. The CDR3: CASGPGGVETQYF. In DNA form, the CDR3 reads TGTGCTAGTGGTCCCGGGGGTGTGGAGACCCAGTACTTC.

This chain joins TRBV7-3 and TRBJ1-1; a possible D gene is TRBD1 (5 bases). V was cut by 3 bases and J by 4 bases, with 12 bases left in between. The CDR3 has 14 residues. Germline V gives CDR1 SGHTA, CDR2 FQGTGA. CDR3 amino acids: CASSFVGGSTEAFF. CDR3 coding DNA: TGTGCCAGCAGCTTTGTCGGGGGTAGCACTGAAGCTTTCTTT.

For this clone: Other DNA sequences within the sample encode an identical CDR3. This chain joins TRBV18 and TRBJ1-3, with D uncertain. The CDR3 length is 13 residues. The germline CDR1 and CDR2 sequences are KGHSH and LQKENI. V lost 3 bases and J lost 4, with 7 bases in between. The chain's CDR3 is CASSPGPGNTIYF. CDR3 DNA: TGTGCCAGCTCACCGGGCCCCGGAAACACCATATATTTT.